This TCR beta chain was sequenced for a study of T cell responses to AZD1222 COVID-19 vaccine. Study at large: Doses given second, at about 4 or about 12 weeks, were pooled. General study points: CD4 TCRs linked to vaccination spanned spike, dominating at 160-218 and 743-854. Repertoire sampling occurred only after the peak T cell response.

Measured with immunoSEQ multiplex PCR; TCRdb has only the in-frame clones, and not every one. This table has approximately 130,000 clones, more than 85% appearing once. Regarding this clone: Its antigen is as yet unknown.

J lost 11 bases, V lost 5 bases, and 11 bases had no gene match. This CDR3 has 14 amino acids. Germline V gene lookup returns CDR1 MDHEN and CDR2 SYDVKM. This sample comprised peripheral blood, obtained on day 0 of AZD1222 vaccination. The TCR sequence derives from an adult in good health. The chain is built from TRBV28 and TRBJ1-5, with 8 bases that match TRBD1. The DNA of the CDR3 is TGTGCCAGCAGTCTGGACAGGGCCTTACGGACCCAGCATTTT. This translates into CASSLDRALRTQHF.